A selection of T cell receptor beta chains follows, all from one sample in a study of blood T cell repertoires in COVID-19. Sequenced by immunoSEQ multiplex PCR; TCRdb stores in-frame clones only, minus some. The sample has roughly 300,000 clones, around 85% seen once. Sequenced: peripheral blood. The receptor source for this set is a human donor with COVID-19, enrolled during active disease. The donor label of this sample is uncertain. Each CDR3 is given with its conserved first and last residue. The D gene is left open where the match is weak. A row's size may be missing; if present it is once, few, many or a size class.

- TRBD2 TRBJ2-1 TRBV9 TGTGCCAGCAGCGTATGGAGCGGGAGAAATGAGCAGTTCTTC CASSVWSGRNEQFF
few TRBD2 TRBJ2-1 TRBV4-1 TGCGCCAGCAGCCAAGTAGTCACTAGCGCTAACTACAATGAGCAGTTCTTC CASSQVVTSANYNEQFF
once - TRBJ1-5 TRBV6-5 TGTGCCAGCAGCAAAAAGTCGGGGGAGGATCAGCCCCAGCATTTT CASSKKSGEDQPQHF
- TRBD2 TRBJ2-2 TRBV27 TGTGCCAGCAGTTTATTAGCGGGAGTTGAAACCGGGGAGCTGTTTTTT CASSLLAGVETGELFF
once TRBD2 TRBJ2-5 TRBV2 TGTGCCAGCAGCGGGACTAGCGGGTCACAAGAGACCCAGTACTTC CASSGTSGSQETQYF
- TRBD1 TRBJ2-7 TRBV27 TGTGCCAGCAGTTTATCACGACAGGGTCAGCAGTACTTC CASSLSRQGQQYF
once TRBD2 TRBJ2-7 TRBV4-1 TGCGCCAGCAGCCCGGGACTAGCGGGAACTACCTACGAGCAGTACTTC CASSPGLAGTTYEQYF
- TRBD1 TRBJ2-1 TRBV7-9 TGTGCCAGCAGCTTAGCTGGTGGGACAGGGCGGTACAATGAGCAGTTCTTC CASSLAGGTGRYNEQFF
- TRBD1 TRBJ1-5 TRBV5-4 TGTGCCAGCAGCCTAAAGACAGGGATCCTTTGTCAGCCCCAGCATTTT CASSLKTGILCQPQHF
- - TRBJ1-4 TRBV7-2 TGTGCCAGCAGCTTACGGGGGGGGGAAAAACTGTTTTTT CASSLRGGEKLFF
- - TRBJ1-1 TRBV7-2 TGTGCCAGCAGCTCACAGACGGACATGAACACTGAAGCTTTCTTT CASSSQTDMNTEAFF
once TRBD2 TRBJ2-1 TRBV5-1 TGCGCCAGCGGGACTAGCGGGCAATACAATGAGCAGTTCTTC CASGTSGQYNEQFF
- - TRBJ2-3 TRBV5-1 TGCGCCAGCAGCTTGGGCGTCGGGAGCGGCACAGATACGCAGTATTTT CASSLGVGSGTDTQYF
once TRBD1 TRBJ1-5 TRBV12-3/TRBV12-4 TGTGCCAGCAGACAGGGGGAGAATCAGCCCCAGCATTTT CASRQGENQPQHF
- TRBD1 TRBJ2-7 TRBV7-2 TGTGCCAGCAGCTTAATAGGATCAATCGGGACAGAGACCTACGAGCAGTACTTC CASSLIGSIGTETYEQYF